The 32 T cell receptor beta chains presented below share a single source sample, sequenced in a study of blood T cell repertoires in COVID-19. The method was immunoSEQ multiplex PCR; TCRdb's version includes in-frame clones alone and lacks a portion of them. Altogether some 150,000 clones are present, roughly 80% being singletons, with the ten largest covering roughly 0.56%. Sample: peripheral blood. The receptors come from a man aged 55 to 69 with acute or convalescent COVID-19.

The rearrangement joins TRBV18 to TRBJ2-5, with 9 nucleotides matching TRBD1. After removal of 5 bases from V and 4 bases from J, the junction contained 8 bases not matched to a gene. The CDR3 runs to 15 residues. Per the germline V gene, CDR1 is KGHSH and CDR2 is LQKENI. CDR3 nucleotide sequence: TGTGCCAGCTCAGCCGGGACAGGGATTGCAGAGACCCAGTACTTC. Amino acid sequence: CASSAGTGIAETQYF.

This clone has only one observation. The chain joins TRBV20-1 to TRBJ2-3, with 7 bases identical to TRBD1. In germline, CDR1 is DFQATT, CDR2 SNEGSKA (reference sequence). There are 13 residues in the CDR3. J gave up 4 bases and V 3 bases, and 4 bases lay outside the gene matches. In DNA form, the CDR3 reads TGCAGTGCTAGTCGGGACAGCTCAGATACGCAGTATTTT. Amino acids: CSASRDSSDTQYF.

The chain has TRBV4-1 and TRBJ1-4; 9 nucleotides agree with TRBD1. Looked up from germline, CDR1 is MGHRA and CDR2 is YSYEKL. The CDR3 extends over 16 amino acids. After removal of 4 bases from V and 4 bases from J, the junction contained 7 bases not matched to a gene. CDR3 bases: TGCGCCAGCAGCCGAGCCGGGACAGGGAATAATGAAAAACTGTTTTTT. Its translation: CASSRAGTGNNEKLFF.

The chain joins TRBV28 to TRBJ2-6, with 8 nucleotides matching TRBD1. The V gene end was trimmed by 0 bases and the J gene end by 0 bases; junction bases not matched to a gene: 1. The CDR3 has 17 amino acids. CDR1 is MDHEN, CDR2 SYDVKM, per germline. The CDR3 sequence: CASSLWGTGSGANVLTF. CDR3 DNA: TGTGCCAGCAGTTTATGGGGGACAGGCTCTGGGGCCAACGTCCTGACTTTC. The full variable domain, rest sourced from reference TRBV28 and TRBJ2-6, is DVKVTQSSRYLVKRTGEKVFLECVQDMDHENMFWYRQDPGLGLRLIYFSYDVKMKEKGDIPEGYSVSREKKERFSLILESASTNQTSMYLCASSLWGTGSGANVLTFGAGSRLTVL.

The chain uses TRBV3-1 (or the pseudogene TRBV3-2) and TRBJ2-1; D is perhaps TRBD2 (6 bases). The CDR3 length is 16 residues. The germline V gene has CDR1 LGHDT and CDR2 YNNKEL (reference sequence). Trimming cost V 1 base and J 4 bases, with 14 bases left between them. The CDR3 reads CASSQGRETVYNEQFF. The CDR3 DNA reads as TGTGCCAGCAGCCAAGGGAGGGAGACAGTGTACAATGAGCAGTTCTTC.

About this clone: Germline and junction disagree at one end, which may indicate a read error. This sequence joins TRBV4-3 and TRBJ2-6, with a tentative D call TRBD1 (5 bases). Germline-derived CDR1 and CDR2 are LGHNA and YSLEER. The CDR3 covers 14 residues. The CDR3 protein is CASSQDLGVNVLTF. As DNA, the CDR3 is TGCGCCAGCAGCCAAGATTTAGGGGTCAACGTCCTGACTTTC.

This chain links TRBV6-6 with TRBJ2-1; D may be TRBD2 (6 bases). The CDR3 is 13 amino acids. V lost 7 bases and J 5 bases, leaving 12 bases between the germline ends. From germline, CDR1 is MNHNY and CDR2 SVGAGI (reference sequence). CDR3 in DNA: TGTGCCAGCACAGGTCGGGGGAACAATGAGCAGTTCTTC. Translating gives CASTGRGNNEQFF.

This chain uses TRBV6-5 with TRBJ1-1; 9 nucleotides align to TRBD1. The CDR3 runs 14 residues. Germline loops: CDR1 MNHEY, CDR2 SVGAGI. Trimming took 4 bases from V and 4 from J; bases not matched to a gene: 4. The CDR3 spells CASSSDRGGTEAFF. In nucleotides, the CDR3 is TGTGCCAGCAGTTCGGACAGGGGCGGCACTGAAGCTTTCTTT.

The chain joins TRBV7-2 to TRBJ2-7; 14 bases map to TRBD2. CDR3 size: 15 residues. The V gene end was trimmed by 5 bases and the J gene end by 6 bases; junction bases not matched to a gene: 6. Germline CDR1 and CDR2: SGHTA and FQGNSA. The DNA of the CDR3 is TGTGCCAGCAGCGCCAGACTAGCGGGGGGGGTCGAGCAGTACTTC. Translated: CASSARLAGGVEQYF.

Details on this clone: This sample includes further DNA sequences coding for the same CDR3. The rearrangement uses TRBV28 and TRBJ2-7, with 7 bases lining up with TRBD1. The germline gives CDR1 MDHEN, CDR2 SYDVKM. V was clipped by 2 bases and J by 2 bases; unmatched bases: 3. This CDR3 has 14 residues. CDR3 protein: CASSLGQAPYEQYF. The DNA for the CDR3 is TGTGCCAGCAGTTTAGGACAGGCCCCCTACGAGCAGTACTTC.

The chain uses TRBV28 and TRBJ1-3; possibly TRBD1 for D (6 bases). The CDR3 runs to 13 residues. Trimming left V 5 bases short and J 6 bases short, with 11 bases between. CDR1 and CDR2 from the germline V gene are MDHEN and SYDVKM. The CDR3 here is CASSTGTKNTIYF. CDR3 coding DNA: TGTGCCAGCAGTACCGGGACAAAAAACACCATATATTTT.

A few counts support this clone. The rearrangement uses TRBV6-5 and TRBJ1-1; possible D gene TRBD1, 5 bases. The germline V and J ends were trimmed by 4 bases and 6 bases, with 15 bases remaining between them. Germline V CDR1 and CDR2: MNHEY, SVGAGI. This CDR3 has 14 amino acids. CDR3 sequence: CASSLGRVKSEAFF. CDR3 DNA sequence: TGTGCCAGCAGTTTGGGCAGGGTTAAATCTGAAGCTTTCTTT.

V and J are TRBV7-8 and TRBJ1-1; 7 nucleotides line up with TRBD1. Trimming cost V 5 bases and J 0 bases; bases outside gene matches: 3. Germline values: CDR1 SGHVS, CDR2 FQNEAQ. CDR3 length: 14 residues. CDR3 DNA: TGTGCCAGCAGCGCGGACAGGTTGAACACTGAAGCTTTCTTT. Amino acid sequence: CASSADRLNTEAFF. Full variable domain (rest looked up from reference TRBV7-8 and TRBJ1-1): GAGVSQSPRYKVAKRGQDVALRCDPISGHVSLFWYQQALGQGPEFLTYFQNEAQLDKSGLPSDRFFAERPEGSVSTLKIQRTQQEDSAVYLCASSADRLNTEAFFGQGTRLTVV.

The chain uses TRBV4-2 and TRBJ2-2; D is possibly TRBD1 (6 bases). CDR1 LGHNA and CDR2 YNFKEQ come from the germline V gene. The CDR3 extends over 13 amino acids. Trimming removed 3 bases at V and 5 bases at J, with 7 bases between. CDR3 region: CASSQGATGELFF. CDR3 coding DNA: TGTGCCAGCAGCCAGGGGGCAACCGGGGAGCTGTTTTTT.

This rearrangement joins TRBV24-1 to TRBJ2-3, with no clear D. The V gene lost 12 bases and the J gene lost 5 bases, with 17 bases spanning the gap. The length of the CDR3 is 13 residues. CDR1 is KGHDR, CDR2 SFDVKD, per germline. In nucleotides, the CDR3 is TGTGCCCCCCAGGATCCGGTCGGAGATACGCAGTATTTT. Encoded protein: CAPQDPVGDTQYF.

The chain employs TRBV7-9 and TRBJ1-3; unclear D gene. The CDR3 contains 13 residues. Trimming left V 4 bases short and J 3 bases short, with 7 bases between. Germline assignment: CDR1 SEHNR and CDR2 FQNEAQ (reference sequence). The CDR3 loop is CASSYGDGNTIYF. CDR3 DNA: TGTGCCAGCAGCTACGGGGATGGAAACACCATATATTTT.

V and J are TRBV27 and TRBJ2-7, with 7 bases aligning to TRBD1. CDR1 MNHEY and CDR2 SMNVEV come from the germline V gene (reference sequence). Trimming cost V 5 bases and J 1 base; bases outside gene matches: 11. The length of the CDR3 is 16 residues. This CDR3 reads CASSPLTGIRSYEQYF. CDR3 sequence (DNA): TGTGCCAGCAGTCCATTGACAGGGATAAGGTCCTACGAGCAGTACTTC.

This sequence joins TRBV9 and TRBJ2-7, with 9 nucleotides matching TRBD1. With V trimmed by 0 bases and J by 0 bases, 1 base remained unmatched. The germline gives CDR1 SGDLS, CDR2 YYNGEE. The CDR3 extends over 15 amino acids. The CDR3 is CASSVGTGVSYEQYF. CDR3 coding DNA: TGTGCCAGCAGCGTAGGGACAGGGGTCTCCTACGAGCAGTACTTC.

J is TRBJ1-3 and V is TRBV11-1; no clear D. Deletions cut 0 bases from V and 0 bases from J, with 3 bases between. The CDR3 is made up of 14 amino acids. Germline V gene data show CDR1 as SGHAT and CDR2 as FQDESV (reference sequence). CDR3 bases: TGTGCCAGCAGCTTAGCCAACTCTGGAAACACCATATATTTT. Translating it yields CASSLANSGNTIYF.

This chain links TRBV11-2 with TRBJ2-4, with 7 nucleotides matching TRBD1. Trimming took 5 bases from V and 7 from J; bases not matched to a gene: 8. There are 14 residues in the CDR3. Looked up from germline, CDR1 is SGHAT and CDR2 is FQNNGV. CDR3 sequence reads: CASSTTGVNNIQYF. CDR3 nucleotide sequence: TGTGCCAGCAGCACCACAGGGGTCAATAACATTCAGTACTTC.

For the CDR3, the DNA is TGTGCCAGCAGCCAAGATGCGAGCTCACACAATGAGCAGTTCTTC. Translating gives CASSQDASSHNEQFF. The chain recombines TRBV4-2 with TRBJ2-1; no firm D call. V lost 0 bases to trimming and J lost 5 bases, with 11 bases between them. Germline-derived CDR1 and CDR2 are LGHNA and YNFKEQ. CDR3 size: 15 residues.

The V and J genes are TRBV2 and TRBJ1-6, with 7 bases identical to TRBD1. Per germline, CDR1 SNHLY and CDR2 FYNNEI. CDR3 length equals 14 residues. The V gene end was trimmed by 8 bases and the J gene end by 9 bases; junction bases not matched to a gene: 10. In DNA form, the CDR3 reads TGTGCCAGCCAGACAGGGCGTACGGGTTCACCCCTCCACTTT. Its protein product is CASQTGRTGSPLHF.

V is TRBV6-2 or TRBV6-3 and J is TRBJ2-3; D gene unclear. Germline lookup yields CDR1 MNHEY and CDR2 SVGEGT. CDR3 length equals 15 residues. V dropped 2 bases and J dropped 1 base, with 10 bases sitting between them. In DNA, the CDR3 is TGTGCCAGCAGTTACCCCGGCCAGGGCACAGATACGCAGTATTTT. This codes for CASSYPGQGTDTQYF.

The chain recombines TRBV5-4 with TRBJ2-5, with a tentative D call TRBD2 (6 bases). Trimming removed 3 bases from V and 4 bases from J, with 19 bases in between. The length of the CDR3 is 16 residues. CDR1 SGHNT and CDR2 YYREEE come from the germline V gene (reference sequence). The CDR3 loop is CASSSPGELGGETQYF. CDR3 in DNA: TGTGCCAGCAGCTCTCCCGGGGAGCTGGGGGGAGAGACCCAGTACTTC.

J is TRBJ2-1 and V is TRBV13; perhaps TRBD2 as D (7 bases). The V end lost 6 bases, the J end lost 4 bases, and 16 bases lay between the germline ends. The CDR3 contains 15 residues. Germline V gene lookup returns CDR1 PRHDT and CDR2 FYEKMQ (reference sequence). The CDR3 protein is CASRSGGLSYNEQFF. DNA of the CDR3: TGTGCCAGCAGGTCGGGGGGCCTATCATACAATGAGCAGTTCTTC.

The chain couples TRBV29-1 to TRBJ2-7; 7 bases map to TRBD1. V dropped 6 bases and J dropped 1; count of bases not matched to a gene: 6. The CDR3 is made up of 13 amino acids. Germline-derived CDR1 and CDR2 are SQVTM and ANQGSEA. This CDR3 reads CSVSGGGSYEQYF. Written as DNA, the CDR3 is TGCAGCGTGTCAGGGGGTGGGTCCTACGAGCAGTACTTC.

V gene TRBV3-1 (or the pseudogene TRBV3-2) combines with J gene TRBJ2-1, with D tentatively TRBD2 (6 bases). This CDR3 is built from 15 residues. Germline V gives CDR1 LGHDT, CDR2 YNNKEL (reference sequence). V lost 1 base to trimming and J lost 8 bases, with 15 bases between them. CDR3 residues: CASSQALVAGYEQFF. DNA of the CDR3: TGTGCCAGCAGCCAAGCACTAGTGGCGGGGTATGAGCAGTTCTTC.

The gene calls are TRBV3-1 (or the pseudogene TRBV3-2) and TRBJ1-1; D unclear. CDR3 length equals 14 residues. V was trimmed by 4 bases and J by 1 base, leaving 10 bases between them. The germline V gene has CDR1 LGHDT and CDR2 YNNKEL (reference sequence). CDR3 sequence reads: CASSPTFRNTEAFF. CDR3 DNA sequence: TGTGCCAGCAGCCCAACTTTCCGGAACACTGAAGCTTTCTTT.

The chain links TRBV10-3 to TRBJ1-2; D might be TRBD1 (5 bases). This CDR3 is built from 15 residues. Germline values: CDR1 ENHRY, CDR2 SYGVKD. V was trimmed by 0 bases and J by 3 bases, leaving 11 bases between them. CDR3 sequence (DNA): TGTGCCATCAGTGAGTCGGGGCAGGGTCACTATGGCTACACCTTC. Protein: CAISESGQGHYGYTF.

The V call is TRBV7-2, the J call TRBJ1-2, with D possibly TRBD1 on 5 matching bases. CDR3 length: 13 amino acids. CDR1 is SGHTA, CDR2 FQGNSA, per germline. With 3 bases removed from V and 7 bases from J, the gap between germline ends came to 12 bases. CDR3 region: CASSFLGGVGYTF. The CDR3 DNA follows: TGTGCCAGCAGCTTTCTGGGGGGGGTTGGCTACACCTTC.

The chain has TRBV12-3 or TRBV12-4 and TRBJ1-1; 7 bases are shared with TRBD1. The CDR3 has 12 residues. V lost 6 bases and J lost 10; bases outside the gene matches: 8. Here the CDR3 reads CASSSSTGAAFF. CDR3 nucleotide sequence: TGTGCCAGCAGCTCATCAACAGGGGCAGCTTTCTTT.

The genes are TRBV6-2 or TRBV6-3 and TRBJ2-3; weak D call: TRBD2 (7 bases). V lost 2 bases and J 0 bases, leaving 15 bases between the germline ends. The CDR3 contains 17 residues. CDR1 is MNHEY, CDR2 SVGEGT, per germline. The DNA for the CDR3 is TGTGCCAGCAGTTACAGCCTCGGGGGGCTTAGCACAGATACGCAGTATTTT. As protein: CASSYSLGGLSTDTQYF.